This entry lists 6 T cell receptor beta chains sequenced from one sample in a study of neoadjuvant anti-PD-1 for oral cavity cancer. Sequencing was performed with immunoSEQ multiplex PCR; in TCRdb, only in-frame clones are kept and a portion is missing. The data show 14,000 to 15,000 clones, with approximately 71% seen just once and roughly 2.9% held by the top ten. The sample in question was PBMCs, obtained before nivolumab (anti-PD-1) treatment. These receptors were collected from a person aged 40 to 85 with oral cavity squamous cell carcinoma.

V usage is TRBV4-1 and J usage is TRBJ2-3; the D gene is possibly TRBD1 (6 bases). Germline CDR1 MGHRA, CDR2 YSYEKL. The ends were cut back, 1 base at V and 5 bases at J, with 13 bases in the middle. The CDR3 is 15 amino acids. The CDR3 region has the DNA TGCGCCAGCAGCCAAGGTAGGGGGAGTGAAGATACGCAGTATTTT. Its translation is CASSQGRGSEDTQYF.

The rearrangement uses TRBV19 and TRBJ2-7, with 9 bases fitting TRBD2. Germline V CDR1 and CDR2: LNHDA, SQIVND (reference sequence). The length of the CDR3 is 16 residues. The junction had 6 bases not matched to a gene; V was cut back by 3 bases and J by 0 bases. The CDR3 here is CASSISLAGPSYEQYF. In DNA, the CDR3 is TGTGCCAGTAGTATCTCTCTAGCGGGGCCCTCCTACGAGCAGTACTTC.

This clone was detected only a few times. The V call is TRBV7-9, the J call TRBJ1-2; D not certain. This CDR3 contains 14 residues. Per the germline V gene, CDR1 is SEHNR and CDR2 is FQNEAQ (reference sequence). V lost 4 bases, J lost 8 bases, and 17 bases lay in between. CDR3 sequence (DNA): TGTGCCAGCAGCTCCCTTTCCAATCTGTACGGCTACACCTTC. Translated, it gives CASSSLSNLYGYTF.

The rearrangement uses TRBV19 and TRBJ1-5; unclear D gene. The CDR3 is 15 residues long. Trimming stripped 7 bases from V and 0 bases from J, with 13 bases between. From germline, CDR1 is LNHDA and CDR2 SQIVND (reference sequence). CDR3 sequence (DNA): TGTGCCAGTAAAGGCCAGCCCTATAGCAATCAGCCCCAGCATTTT. Translated: CASKGQPYSNQPQHF.

This clone has just a few counts. The chain recombines TRBV4-1 with TRBJ2-2; TRBD2 aligns across 11 bases. The CDR3 extends over 19 amino acids. Trimming took 1 base from V and 9 from J; bases not matched to a gene: 16. CDR1 and CDR2 (germline): MGHRA, YSYEKL. The CDR3 sequence is CASSQASTRASGRRRELFF. The CDR3 DNA follows: TGCGCCAGCAGCCAAGCCTCTACCCGGGCTAGCGGGAGGAGGCGGGAGCTGTTTTTT.

V is TRBV29-1 and J is TRBJ1-1; D unresolved. The ends were cut back, 1 base at V and 3 bases at J, with 6 bases in the middle. The germline V gene encodes CDR1 SQVTM and CDR2 ANQGSEA. The CDR3 contains 12 residues. The CDR3 reads CSVEGSDTEAFF. The CDR3 coding sequence is TGCAGCGTTGAAGGGTCCGACACTGAAGCTTTCTTT.